The TCR beta chain under discussion was sequenced for a study of cytomegalovirus exposure and HLA in healthy donors. PCR employed 60 Vbeta and 13 Jbeta primers. Authors' processing steps: Later, an analysis found some 80 million unique TCR beta chains, and 9.5 million to 12 million of these were shared. The repertoire was sequenced with immunoSEQ multiplex PCR; TCRdb's copy has only in-frame clones and lacks some. Clonal size and the V and J genes are those of that table, whereas D and trimming came from the DNA. The sample data list roughly 80,000 clones. Notes on the study in general: When presence/absence was analysed, sequencing depth was taken to be roughly uniform across donors.

A word on this clone: Its specificity is unknown.

This clonotype originated in a young woman in good health and CMV-seronegative. Material for sequencing was PBMCs.

The CDR3 coding sequence is TGTGCCAGCAGCTCACAGGGCTTGAACACTGAAGCTTTCTTT. Translated, it gives CASSSQGLNTEAFF. J is TRBJ1-1 and V is TRBV7-9; tentative D call: TRBD1 (6 bases). The germline V gene encodes CDR1 SEHNR and CDR2 FQNEAQ (reference sequence). V lost 4 bases and J lost 0, with 9 bases in between. This CDR3 has 14 residues.